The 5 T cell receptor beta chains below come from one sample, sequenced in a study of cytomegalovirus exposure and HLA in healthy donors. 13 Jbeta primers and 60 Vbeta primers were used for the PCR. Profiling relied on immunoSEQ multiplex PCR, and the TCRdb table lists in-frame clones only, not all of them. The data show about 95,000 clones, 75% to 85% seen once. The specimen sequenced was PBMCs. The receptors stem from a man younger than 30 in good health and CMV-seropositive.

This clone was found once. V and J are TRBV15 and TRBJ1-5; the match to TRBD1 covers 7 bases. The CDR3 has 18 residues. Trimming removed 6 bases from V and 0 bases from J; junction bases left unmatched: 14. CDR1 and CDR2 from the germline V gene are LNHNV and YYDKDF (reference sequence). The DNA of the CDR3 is TGTGCCACCAGTACGCCGTTGACAGGGTTACTTAGCAATCAGCCCCAGCATTTT. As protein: CATSTPLTGLLSNQPQHF.

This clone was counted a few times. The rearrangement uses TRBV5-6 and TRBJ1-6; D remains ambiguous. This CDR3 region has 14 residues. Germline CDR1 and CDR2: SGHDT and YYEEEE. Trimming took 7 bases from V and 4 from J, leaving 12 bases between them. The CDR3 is CASSVYQYNSPLHF. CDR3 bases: TGTGCCAGCTCTGTTTACCAGTATAATTCACCCCTCCACTTT.

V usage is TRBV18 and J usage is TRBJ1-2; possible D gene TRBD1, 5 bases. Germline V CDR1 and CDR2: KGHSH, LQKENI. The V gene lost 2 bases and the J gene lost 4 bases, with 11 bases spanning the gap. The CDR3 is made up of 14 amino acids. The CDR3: CASSPRGGSYGYTF. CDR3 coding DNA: TGTGCCAGCTCACCAAGGGGAGGTAGCTATGGCTACACCTTC.

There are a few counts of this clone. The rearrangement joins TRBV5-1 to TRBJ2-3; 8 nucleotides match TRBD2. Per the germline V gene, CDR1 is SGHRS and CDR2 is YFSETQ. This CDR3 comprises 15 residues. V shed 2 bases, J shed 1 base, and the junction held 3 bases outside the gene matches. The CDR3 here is CASSFTSGRTDTQYF. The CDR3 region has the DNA TGCGCCAGCAGCTTCACTAGCGGACGCACAGATACGCAGTATTTT.

Here the CDR3 DNA reads TGTGCCAGCATTTTCGGGACAGGAGTCACCGGGGAGCTGTTTTTT. Encoded protein: CASIFGTGVTGELFF. The chain joins TRBV9 to TRBJ2-2, with 8 bases identical to TRBD1. The V gene's germline CDR1 is SGDLS and CDR2 YYNGEE. CDR3 length equals 15 residues. V lost 6 bases and J lost 4; bases outside the gene matches: 8.